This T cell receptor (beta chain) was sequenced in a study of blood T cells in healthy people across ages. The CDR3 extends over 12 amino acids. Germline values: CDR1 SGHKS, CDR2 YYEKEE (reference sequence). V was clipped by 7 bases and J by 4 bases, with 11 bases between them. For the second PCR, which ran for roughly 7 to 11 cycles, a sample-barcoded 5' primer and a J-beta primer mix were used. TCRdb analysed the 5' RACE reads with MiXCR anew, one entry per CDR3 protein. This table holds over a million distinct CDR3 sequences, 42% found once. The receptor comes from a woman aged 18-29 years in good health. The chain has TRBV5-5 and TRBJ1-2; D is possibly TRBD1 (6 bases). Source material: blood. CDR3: CASDGQPYGYTF. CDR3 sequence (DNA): TGTGCCAGCGACGGACAGCCCTATGGCTACACCTTC.